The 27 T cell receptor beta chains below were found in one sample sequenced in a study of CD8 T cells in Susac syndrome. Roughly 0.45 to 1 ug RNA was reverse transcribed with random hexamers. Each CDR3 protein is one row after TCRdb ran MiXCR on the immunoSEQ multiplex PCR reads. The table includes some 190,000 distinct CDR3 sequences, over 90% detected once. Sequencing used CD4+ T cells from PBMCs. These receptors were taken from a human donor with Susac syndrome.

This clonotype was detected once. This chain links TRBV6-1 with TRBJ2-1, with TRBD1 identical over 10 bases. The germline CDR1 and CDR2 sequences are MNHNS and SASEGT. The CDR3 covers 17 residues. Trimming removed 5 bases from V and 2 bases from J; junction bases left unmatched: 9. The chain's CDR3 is CASSRPTGGLTYNEQFF. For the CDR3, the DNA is TGTGCCAGCAGTCGTCCGACAGGGGGCCTCACCTACAATGAGCAGTTCTTC.

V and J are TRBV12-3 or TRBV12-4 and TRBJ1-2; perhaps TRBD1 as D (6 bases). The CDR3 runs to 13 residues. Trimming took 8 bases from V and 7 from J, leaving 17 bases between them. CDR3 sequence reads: CASRRGRGFGYTF. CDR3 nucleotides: TGTGCCAGCCGCAGGGGTCGGGGTTTTGGCTACACCTTC.

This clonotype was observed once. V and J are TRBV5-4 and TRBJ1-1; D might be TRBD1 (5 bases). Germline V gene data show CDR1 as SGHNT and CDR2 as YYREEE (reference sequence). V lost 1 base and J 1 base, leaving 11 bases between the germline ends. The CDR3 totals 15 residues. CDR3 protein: CASSLFSGRNTEAFF. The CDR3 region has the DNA TGTGCCAGCAGCTTGTTTTCAGGGAGGAACACTGAAGCTTTCTTT.

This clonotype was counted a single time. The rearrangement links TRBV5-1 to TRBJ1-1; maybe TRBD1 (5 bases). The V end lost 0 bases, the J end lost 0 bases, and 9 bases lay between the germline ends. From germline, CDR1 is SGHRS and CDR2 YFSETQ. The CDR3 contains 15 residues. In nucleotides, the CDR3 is TGCGCCAGCAGCTTGGAGGGGTTCATGAACACTGAAGCTTTCTTT. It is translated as CASSLEGFMNTEAFF.

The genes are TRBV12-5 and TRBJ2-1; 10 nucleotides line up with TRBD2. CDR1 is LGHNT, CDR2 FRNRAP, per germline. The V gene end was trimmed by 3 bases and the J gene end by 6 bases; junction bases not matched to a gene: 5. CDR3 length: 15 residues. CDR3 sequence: CASGLAGGQGNEQFF. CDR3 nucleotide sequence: TGTGCTAGTGGTTTAGCGGGGGGGCAGGGCAATGAGCAGTTCTTC.

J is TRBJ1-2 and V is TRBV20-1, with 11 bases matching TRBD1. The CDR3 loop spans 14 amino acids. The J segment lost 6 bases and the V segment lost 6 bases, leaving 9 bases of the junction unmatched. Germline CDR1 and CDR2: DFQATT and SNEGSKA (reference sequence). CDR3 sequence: CSALWTGGGDGYTF. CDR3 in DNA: TGCAGTGCCCTATGGACAGGGGGCGGGGATGGCTACACCTTC.

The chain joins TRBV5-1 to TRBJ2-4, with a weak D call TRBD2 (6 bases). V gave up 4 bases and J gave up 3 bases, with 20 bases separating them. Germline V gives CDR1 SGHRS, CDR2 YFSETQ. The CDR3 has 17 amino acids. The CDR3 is CASSPLGSQEGKNIQYF. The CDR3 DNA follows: TGCGCCAGCAGCCCCCTCGGGAGCCAGGAAGGCAAAAACATTCAGTACTTC. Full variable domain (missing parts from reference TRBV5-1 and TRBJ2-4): KAGVTQTPRYLIKTRGQQVTLSCSPISGHRSVSWYQQTPGQGLQFLFEYFSETQRNKGNFPGRFSGRQFSNSRSEMNVSTLELGDSALYLCASSPLGSQEGKNIQYFGAGTRLSVL.

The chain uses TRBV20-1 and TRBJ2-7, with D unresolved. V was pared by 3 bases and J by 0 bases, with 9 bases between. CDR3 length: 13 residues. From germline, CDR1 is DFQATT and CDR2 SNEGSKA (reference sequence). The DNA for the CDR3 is TGCAGTGCTAGGACGCAGATCTCCTACGAGCAGTACTTC. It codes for CSARTQISYEQYF.

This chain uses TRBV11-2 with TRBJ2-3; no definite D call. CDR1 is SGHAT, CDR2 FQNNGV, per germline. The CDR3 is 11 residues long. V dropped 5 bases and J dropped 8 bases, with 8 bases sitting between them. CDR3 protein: CASSAVPTQYF. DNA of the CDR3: TGTGCCAGCAGCGCCGTACCTACGCAGTATTTT.

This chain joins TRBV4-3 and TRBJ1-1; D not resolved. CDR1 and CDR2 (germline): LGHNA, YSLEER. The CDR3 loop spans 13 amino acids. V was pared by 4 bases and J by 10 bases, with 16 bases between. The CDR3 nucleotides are TGCGCCAGCAGCCTTGAAGTATCCGAGGGAGCTTTCTTT. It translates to CASSLEVSEGAFF.

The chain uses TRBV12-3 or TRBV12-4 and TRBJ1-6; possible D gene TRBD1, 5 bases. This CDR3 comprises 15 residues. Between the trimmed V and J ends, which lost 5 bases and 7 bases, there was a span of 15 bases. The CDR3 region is CASSVGTPRNSPLHF. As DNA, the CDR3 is TGTGCCAGCAGTGTGGGGACCCCACGGAATTCACCCCTCCACTTT.

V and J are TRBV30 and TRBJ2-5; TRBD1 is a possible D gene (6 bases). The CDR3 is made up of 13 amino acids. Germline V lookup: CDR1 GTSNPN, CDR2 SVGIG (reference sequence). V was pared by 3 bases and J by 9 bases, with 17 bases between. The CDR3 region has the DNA TGTGCCTGGAGAGGGACACTCGTTTTGGCCCAGTACTTC. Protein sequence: CAWRGTLVLAQYF.

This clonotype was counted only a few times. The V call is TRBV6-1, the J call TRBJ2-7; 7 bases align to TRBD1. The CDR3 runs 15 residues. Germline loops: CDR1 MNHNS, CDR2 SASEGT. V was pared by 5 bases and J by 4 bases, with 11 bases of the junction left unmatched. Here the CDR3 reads CASSQSPGGSYEQYF. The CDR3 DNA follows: TGTGCCAGCAGTCAGAGCCCAGGGGGATCTTACGAGCAGTACTTC.

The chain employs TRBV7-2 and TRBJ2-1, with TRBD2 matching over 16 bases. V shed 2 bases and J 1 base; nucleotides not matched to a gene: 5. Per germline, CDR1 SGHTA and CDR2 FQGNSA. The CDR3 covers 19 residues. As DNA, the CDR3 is TGTGCCAGCAGCTTACCGGGACTAGCGGGGGGGATATCCTACAATGAGCAGTTCTTC. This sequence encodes CASSLPGLAGGISYNEQFF.

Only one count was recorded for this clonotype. In nucleotides, the CDR3 is TGTGCCAGCAGATCGGACAGGGCCTATAATTCACCCCTCCACTTT. This encodes CASRSDRAYNSPLHF. The V gene is TRBV2, the J gene TRBJ1-6; TRBD1 agrees at 8 bases. This CDR3 region has 15 residues. The V and J ends lost 6 bases and 2 bases, in that order; junction bases with no gene match: 3. Germline CDR1 SNHLY, CDR2 FYNNEI.

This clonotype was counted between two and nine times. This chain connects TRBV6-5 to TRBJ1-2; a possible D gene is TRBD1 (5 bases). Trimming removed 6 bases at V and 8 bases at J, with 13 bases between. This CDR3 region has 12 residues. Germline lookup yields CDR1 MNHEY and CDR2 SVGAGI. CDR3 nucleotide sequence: TGTGCCAGCAGCCTTAGGGGTGGAGGCTACACCTTC. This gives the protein CASSLRGGGYTF.

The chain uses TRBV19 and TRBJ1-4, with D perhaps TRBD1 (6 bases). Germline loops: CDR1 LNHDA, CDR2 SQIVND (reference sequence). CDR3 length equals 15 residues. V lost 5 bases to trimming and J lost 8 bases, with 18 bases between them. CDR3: CASSASGASKEKLFF. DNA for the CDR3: TGTGCCAGTAGTGCCTCAGGGGCCTCAAAGGAAAAACTGTTTTTT.

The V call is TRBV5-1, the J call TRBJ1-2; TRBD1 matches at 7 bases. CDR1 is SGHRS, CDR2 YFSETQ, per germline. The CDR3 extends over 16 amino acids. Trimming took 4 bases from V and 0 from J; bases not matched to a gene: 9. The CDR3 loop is CASSPRQGLANYGYTF. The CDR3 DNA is TGCGCCAGCAGCCCCCGACAGGGCTTGGCTAACTATGGCTACACCTTC.

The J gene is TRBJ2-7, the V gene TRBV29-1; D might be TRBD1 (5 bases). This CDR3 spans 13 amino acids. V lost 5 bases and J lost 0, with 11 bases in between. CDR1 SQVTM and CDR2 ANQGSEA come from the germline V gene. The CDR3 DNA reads TGCAGCGTTTCTCAGGGTTTCTCCTACGAGCAGTACTTC. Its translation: CSVSQGFSYEQYF.

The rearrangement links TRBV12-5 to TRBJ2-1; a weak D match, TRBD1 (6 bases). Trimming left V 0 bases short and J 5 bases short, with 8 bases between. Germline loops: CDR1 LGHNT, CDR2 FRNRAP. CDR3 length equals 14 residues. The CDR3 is CASGLVPGDNEQFF. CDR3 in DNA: TGTGCTAGTGGTTTGGTACCAGGGGACAATGAGCAGTTCTTC. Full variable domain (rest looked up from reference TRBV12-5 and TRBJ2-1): DARVTQTPRHKVTEMGQEVTMRCQPILGHNTVFWYRQTMMQGLELLAYFRNRAPLDDSGMPKDRFSAEMPDATLATLKIQPSEPRDSAVYFCASGLVPGDNEQFFGPGTRLTVL.

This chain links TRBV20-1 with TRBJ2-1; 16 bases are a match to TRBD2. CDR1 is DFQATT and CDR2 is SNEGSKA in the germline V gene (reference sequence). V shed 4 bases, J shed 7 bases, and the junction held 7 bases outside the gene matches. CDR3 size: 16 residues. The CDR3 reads CSAMGLAGGQGNEQFF. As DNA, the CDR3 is TGCAGTGCTATGGGACTAGCGGGGGGGCAAGGAAATGAGCAGTTCTTC.

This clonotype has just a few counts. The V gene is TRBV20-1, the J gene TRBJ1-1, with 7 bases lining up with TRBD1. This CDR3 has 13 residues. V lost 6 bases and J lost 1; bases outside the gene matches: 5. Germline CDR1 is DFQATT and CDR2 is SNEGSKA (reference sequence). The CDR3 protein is CSAQDRANTEAFF. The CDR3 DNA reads TGCAGTGCCCAAGACAGGGCGAACACTGAAGCTTTCTTT.

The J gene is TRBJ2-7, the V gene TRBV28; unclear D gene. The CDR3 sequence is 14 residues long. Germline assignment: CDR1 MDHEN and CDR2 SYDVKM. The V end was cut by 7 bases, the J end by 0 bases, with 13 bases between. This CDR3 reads CASTSVPISYEQYF. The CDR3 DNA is TGTGCCAGCACCTCCGTCCCTATCTCCTACGAGCAGTACTTC.

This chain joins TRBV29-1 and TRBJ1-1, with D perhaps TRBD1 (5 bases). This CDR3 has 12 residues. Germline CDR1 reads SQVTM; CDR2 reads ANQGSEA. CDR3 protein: CLGQGMNTEAFF. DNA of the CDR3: TGCCTCGGGCAGGGCATGAACACTGAAGCTTTCTTT.

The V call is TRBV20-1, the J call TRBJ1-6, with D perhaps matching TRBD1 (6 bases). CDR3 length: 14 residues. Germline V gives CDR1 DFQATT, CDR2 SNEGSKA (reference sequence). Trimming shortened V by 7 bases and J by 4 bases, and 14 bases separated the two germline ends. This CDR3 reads CSGRGRVYNSPLHF. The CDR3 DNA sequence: TGCAGTGGCAGGGGCAGGGTTTATAATTCACCCCTCCACTTT.

CDR3 sequence (DNA): TGCAGCGTTGAAGATCGGGAGCAGTTCTTC. This sequence encodes CSVEDREQFF. J is TRBJ2-1 and V is TRBV29-1; D is unresolved. The CDR3 contains 10 residues. V lost 0 bases and J lost 10, with 4 bases in between. CDR1 SQVTM and CDR2 ANQGSEA come from the germline V gene.

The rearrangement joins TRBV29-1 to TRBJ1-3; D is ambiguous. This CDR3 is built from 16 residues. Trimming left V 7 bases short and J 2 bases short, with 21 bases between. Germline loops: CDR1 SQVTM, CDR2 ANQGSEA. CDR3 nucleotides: TGCAGCGCCACCAAAGGCCCCATAGGGCCTGGAAACACCATATATTTT. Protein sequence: CSATKGPIGPGNTIYF.